The source of this TCR beta chain is a study of blood T cells in healthy people across ages. The second PCR ran about 6 to 12 cycles with a sample-barcoded 5' primer and J-beta primers. In TCRdb, the 5' RACE reads were re-called with MiXCR into one record per CDR3 protein. The sample has just under 550,000 distinct CDR3 sequences; approximately 25% are singletons. The CDR3 runs 14 residues. Germline V gene lookup returns CDR1 DFQATT and CDR2 SNEGSKA (reference sequence). The J segment lost 3 bases and the V segment lost 6 bases, leaving 5 bases of the junction unmatched. Separately, the same data were catalogued under a study of T cells of mothers and their children. That investigation notes: A primer called M1S, used in the second PCR, added sample barcodes and 2-4 random nucleotides.

The rearrangement uses TRBV20-1 and TRBJ2-2; 9 bases align to TRBD2. The specimen sequenced was blood. The source is a boy under 18 in good health. The CDR3 nucleotides are TGCAGTGCCGCAGCGGGGGGATACACCGGGGAGCTGTTTTTT. Its translation is CSAAAGGYTGELFF.